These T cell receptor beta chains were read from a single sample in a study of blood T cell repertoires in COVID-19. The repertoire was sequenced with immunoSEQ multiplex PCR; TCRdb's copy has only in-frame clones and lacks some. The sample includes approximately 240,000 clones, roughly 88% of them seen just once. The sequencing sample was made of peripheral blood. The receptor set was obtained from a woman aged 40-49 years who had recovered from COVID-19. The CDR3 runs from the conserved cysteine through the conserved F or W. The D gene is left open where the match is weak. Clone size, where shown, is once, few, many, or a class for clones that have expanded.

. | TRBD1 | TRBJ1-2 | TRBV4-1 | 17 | CASSLRSTGGDHYGYTF | TGCGCCAGCAGCCTCCGCTCGACAGGGGGCGACCACTATGGCTACACCTTC
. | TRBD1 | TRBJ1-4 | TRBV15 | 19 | CATSREKRDRGLANEKLFF | TGTGCCACCAGCAGAGAGAAAAGGGACAGGGGGCTAGCTAATGAAAAACTGTTTTTT
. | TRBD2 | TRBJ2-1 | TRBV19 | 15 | CASSMYSGRPDEQFF | TGTGCCAGTAGTATGTATAGCGGGAGGCCTGATGAGCAGTTCTTC
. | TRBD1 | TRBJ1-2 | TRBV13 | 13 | CASSFDRGFGYTF | TGTGCCAGCAGCTTTGACAGGGGGTTCGGCTACACCTTC
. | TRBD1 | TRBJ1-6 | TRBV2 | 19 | CASSPPGQGTNPYNSPLHF | TGTGCCAGCAGTCCTCCGGGACAGGGAACCAACCCCTATAATTCACCCCTCCACTTT
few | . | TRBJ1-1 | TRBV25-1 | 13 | CASRGHLNTEAFF | TGTGCCAGCCGGGGACACCTGAACACTGAAGCTTTCTTT
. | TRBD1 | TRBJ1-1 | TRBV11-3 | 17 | CASSLGQGFEMSTEAFF | TGTGCCAGCAGCTTAGGACAGGGGTTTGAGATGAGCACTGAAGCTTTCTTT
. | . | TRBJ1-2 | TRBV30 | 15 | CAWSVMGGGHYGYTF | TGTGCCTGGAGTGTAATGGGAGGGGGTCACTATGGCTACACCTTC
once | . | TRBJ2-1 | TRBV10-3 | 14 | CAISDLGTYNEQFF | TGTGCCATCAGTGATTTGGGCACCTACAATGAGCAGTTCTTC
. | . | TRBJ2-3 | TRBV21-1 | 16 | CASSKETPGQGRYAVF | TGTGCCAGCAGCAAAGAAACACCTGGACAGGGCAGATACGCAGTATTT
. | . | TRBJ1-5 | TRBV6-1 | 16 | CASSEVRGVKNQPQHF | TGTGCCAGCAGTGAAGTACGGGGGGTGAAGAATCAGCCCCAGCATTTT
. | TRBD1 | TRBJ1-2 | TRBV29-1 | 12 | CSVLAGGYGYTF | TGCAGCGTTCTGGCAGGGGGTTATGGCTACACCTTC
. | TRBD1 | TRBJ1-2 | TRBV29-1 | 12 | CSVGDRVDGYTF | TGCAGCGTTGGGGACAGGGTCGATGGCTACACCTTC
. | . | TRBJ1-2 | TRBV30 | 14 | CAWSAGSTNYGYTF | TGTGCCTGGAGTGCAGGAAGTACTAACTATGGCTACACCTTC
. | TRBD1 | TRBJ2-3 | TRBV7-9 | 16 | CASSASTGGRTDTQYF | TGTGCCAGCAGCGCCTCTACAGGGGGCAGGACAGATACGCAGTATTTT
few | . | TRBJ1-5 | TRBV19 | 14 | CASSIGQINQPQHF | TGTGCCAGTAGTATCGGACAGATCAATCAGCCCCAGCATTTT
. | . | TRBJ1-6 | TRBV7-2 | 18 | CASSPTTGTSSYNSPLHF | TGTGCCAGCAGCCCTACGACAGGAACCAGCTCCTATAATTCACCCCTCCACTTT
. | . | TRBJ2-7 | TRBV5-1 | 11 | CASSSPSEQYF | TGCGCCAGCAGCTCGCCCAGCGAGCAGTACTTC
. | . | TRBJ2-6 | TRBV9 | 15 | CASSVVNSGANVLTF | TGTGCCAGCAGCGTAGTTAACTCTGGGGCCAACGTCCTGACTTTC
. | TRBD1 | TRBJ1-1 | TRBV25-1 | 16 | CASSEYRTGRDTEAFF | TGTGCCAGCAGTGAATACCGGACAGGGAGAGACACTGAAGCTTTCTTT
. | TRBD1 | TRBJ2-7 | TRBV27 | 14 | CASSFVDRAYEQYF | TGTGCCAGCAGTTTCGTGGACAGGGCCTACGAGCAGTACTTC
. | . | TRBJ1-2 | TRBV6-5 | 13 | CASRGGAYYGYTF | TGTGCCAGCAGGGGGGGGGCCTACTATGGCTACACCTTC
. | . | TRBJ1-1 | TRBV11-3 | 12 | CATRPREGEAFF | TGTGCCACCAGGCCACGGGAGGGTGAAGCTTTCTTT
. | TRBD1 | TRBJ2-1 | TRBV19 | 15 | CAISTPGQGENEQFF | TGTGCCATTTCGACTCCGGGACAGGGGGAGAATGAGCAGTTCTTC
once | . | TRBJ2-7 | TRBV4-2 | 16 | CASSQVGWGGSYEQYF | TGTGCCAGCAGCCAAGTCGGGTGGGGCGGCTCCTACGAGCAGTACTTC
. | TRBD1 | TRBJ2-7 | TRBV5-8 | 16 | CASSEGGGQGRYEQYF | TGTGCCAGCAGCGAGGGAGGAGGACAGGGGCGCTACGAGCAGTACTTC